This TCR beta chain was documented in a study of shared clonotypes between healthy human individuals. The study's findings and limits: The researchers took only blood, and tissue repertoires probably look different.

Repertoires were generated with immunoSEQ multiplex PCR, while TCRdb's copy carries only in-frame clones and drops some. Of a few million clones listed, less than 95% are singletons. About this clone: Its cognate antigen is unknown.

This CDR3 contains 20 residues. V trimming: 3 bases; J trimming: 0 bases; junction bases outside the gene matches: 10. Germline loops: CDR1 ENHRY, CDR2 SYGVKD. Sequences were obtained from naive CD4+ T cells from PBMCs. This sample's subset: CD45RA+ positively selected. This clonotype was sampled from a man between 18 and 35 years old in good health. Some clones in this sample may be carry-over from other donors' samples. The chain carries TRBV10-3 and TRBJ2-1; TRBD2 matches 14 bases. Here the CDR3 reads CAISDAPRLAGGPSYNEQFF. The CDR3 DNA follows: TGTGCCATCAGTGATGCCCCCAGACTAGCGGGAGGGCCCTCCTACAATGAGCAGTTCTTC.